This entry lists 18 T cell receptor beta chains sequenced from one sample in a study of Graves' ophthalmopathy and Graves' hyperthyroidism. Amplification of the TCR beta CDR3 regions used RNA transcripts (as template). First-round RT-PCR used HTBI primers; second-round multiplex PCR followed. TCRdb fed the multiplex PCR reads into MiXCR, producing one record per CDR3 protein. The sample contains about 400,000 distinct CDR3 sequences, 15% of which appear only once. The sample consisted of peripheral blood. All receptors derive from a woman aged 18-29 years with stable Graves' hyperthyroidism.

This clonotype was detected once. The chain has TRBV6-1 and TRBJ1-2, with 10 positions matching TRBD1. The germline gives CDR1 MNHNS, CDR2 SASEGT. The V gene end was trimmed by 6 bases and the J gene end by 3 bases; junction bases not matched to a gene: 10. CDR3 length: 16 residues. As DNA, the CDR3 is TGTGCCAGCAGAACAGACAGGGGGCGGTTTGACTATGGCTACACCTTC. Translated, it gives CASRTDRGRFDYGYTF.

This clonotype was found many times. Here the CDR3 reads CASSASGGTYEQYF. The CDR3 DNA sequence: TGTGCCAGCAGTGCTAGCGGGGGAACCTACGAGCAGTACTTC. This rearrangement joins TRBV2 to TRBJ2-7; 10 nucleotides agree with TRBD2. Germline V gene data show CDR1 as SNHLY and CDR2 as FYNNEI. This CDR3 is built from 14 residues. J was trimmed by 2 bases and V by 4 bases; bases with no gene match: 2.

This clonotype has a count of ten or more. The V gene is TRBV5-1, the J gene TRBJ1-5, with D perhaps TRBD1 (5 bases). Trimming took off 0 bases at V and 9 bases at J, with 13 bases between the two ends. Germline-derived CDR1 and CDR2 are SGHRS and YFSETQ. The CDR3 extends over 14 amino acids. CDR3 nucleotides: TGCGCCAGCAGCTTGGTAGCGGGGCCGGTGCCCCAGCATTTT. As protein: CASSLVAGPVPQHF.

This clonotype was counted many times. The rearrangement links TRBV20-1 to TRBJ2-5; 8 bases agree with TRBD2. This CDR3 spans 16 amino acids. The germline V gene has CDR1 DFQATT and CDR2 SNEGSKA (reference sequence). Trimming took 1 base from V and 4 from J; bases not matched to a gene: 11. CDR3 DNA: TGCAGTGCTAGAGCCTCAACTCCGGGACTAGGAGAGACCCAGTACTTC. Residues: CSARASTPGLGETQYF.

This clonotype was detected only once. The J gene is TRBJ1-2, the V gene TRBV6-5; 8 positions match TRBD1. Germline V gene sequence: CDR1 MNHEY, CDR2 SVGAGI. Trimming took 1 base from V and 4 from J; bases not matched to a gene: 11. This CDR3 comprises 17 residues. CDR3 sequence (DNA): TGTGCCAGCAGTTACTTTGGGACAGGCCGAGGGGGCTATGGCTACACCTTC. This gives the protein CASSYFGTGRGGYGYTF.

This clonotype was found a few times. The chain has TRBV18 and TRBJ1-4; D perhaps matches TRBD1 (5 bases). CDR3 size: 13 residues. The ends were cut back, 2 bases at V and 11 bases at J, with 12 bases in the middle. Per germline, CDR1 KGHSH and CDR2 LQKENI. The chain's CDR3 is CASSPKGSGKLFF. CDR3 bases: TGTGCCAGCTCACCAAAGGGGTCCGGGAAACTGTTTTTT.

At least ten counts were recorded for this clonotype. V and J are TRBV5-1 and TRBJ1-5; D not resolved. Germline V gene lookup returns CDR1 SGHRS and CDR2 YFSETQ. V was cut by 0 bases and J by 5 bases, with 9 bases left in between. This CDR3 has 14 amino acids. CDR3 sequence reads: CASSLGDGDQPQHF. CDR3 coding DNA: TGCGCCAGCAGCTTGGGGGATGGGGATCAGCCCCAGCATTTT.

A remark on this clonotype: At one end the junction does not follow the germline gene, possibly because of a read error. The chain recombines TRBV10-3 with TRBJ1-2; no reliable D call. This CDR3 spans 13 amino acids. CDR1 and CDR2 from the germline V gene are ENHRY and SYGVKD. CDR3 region: CAISESNNYGYTF. The DNA of the CDR3 is TGTGCCATCAGTGAAAGCAACAACTATGGGTACACCTTC.

This sequence joins TRBV28 and TRBJ2-7, with 8 bases fitting TRBD2. The CDR3 sequence is 17 residues long. CDR1 is MDHEN, CDR2 SYDVKM, per germline. After removal of 7 bases from V and 2 bases from J, the junction contained 16 bases not matched to a gene. This CDR3 reads CASTVPGFSGGPYEQYF. As DNA, the CDR3 is TGTGCCAGCACCGTACCGGGGTTTTCGGGAGGGCCCTACGAGCAGTACTTC. The full variable domain, rest sourced from reference TRBV28 and TRBJ2-7, is DVKVTQSSRYLVKRTGEKVFLECVQDMDHENMFWYRQDPGLGLRLIYFSYDVKMKEKGDIPEGYSVSREKKERFSLILESASTNQTSMYLCASTVPGFSGGPYEQYFGPGTRLTVT.

This chain uses TRBV12-3 or TRBV12-4 with TRBJ1-6, with D unresolved. Trimming took off 5 bases at V and 10 bases at J, with 15 bases between the two ends. This CDR3 has 14 residues. The CDR3 DNA sequence: TGTGCCAGCAGTAGGGCGGGGTCTGGGTCACCCCTCCACTTT. Protein: CASSRAGSGSPLHF.

This clonotype has more than one count but fewer than ten. CDR3 loop: CASSVARGATTQYF. CDR3 coding DNA: TGTGCCAGCAGTGTCGCGCGGGGGGCGACGACCCAGTACTTC. V gene TRBV6-1 combines with J gene TRBJ2-5, with 8 bases fitting TRBD2. The trim removed 4 bases at V and 7 bases at J, leaving 8 bases unmatched. Germline-derived CDR1 and CDR2 are MNHNS and SASEGT. The CDR3 has 14 amino acids.

The V gene is TRBV5-4, the J gene TRBJ2-6; D may be TRBD1 or TRBD2 (6 bases each). Germline V gene sequence: CDR1 SGHNT, CDR2 YYREEE (reference sequence). Trimming removed 0 bases at V and 0 bases at J, with 13 bases between. This CDR3 is 18 amino acids long. In nucleotides, the CDR3 is TGTGCCAGCAGCTTGGTTCAAGGGGGGATCTCTGGGGCCAACGTCCTGACTTTC. Translated, it gives CASSLVQGGISGANVLTF. The full variable domain, in which reference TRBV5-4 and TRBJ2-6 provide the parts outside the CDR3, is ETGVTQSPTHLIKTRGQQVTLRCSSQSGHNTVSWYQQALGQGPQFIFQYYREEENGRGNFPPRFSGLQFPNYSSELNVNALELDDSALYLCASSLVQGGISGANVLTFGAGSRLTVL.

This clonotype occurred many times. The chain joins TRBV6-2 or TRBV6-3 to TRBJ2-4; possibly TRBD1 or TRBD2 for D (5 bases each). This CDR3 contains 12 residues. The germline V gene has CDR1 MNHEY and CDR2 SVGEGT. Trimming left V 3 bases short and J 6 bases short, with 6 bases between. CDR3 residues: CASSYGGNIQYF. CDR3 coding DNA: TGTGCCAGCAGTTATGGGGGAAACATTCAGTACTTC.

A note on this clonotype: This may arise from a read error, as a much more abundant clone is one base away. The rearrangement joins TRBV5-6 to TRBJ1-2, with unresolved D. CDR1 and CDR2 (germline): SGHDT, YYEEEE. There are 14 residues in the CDR3. The CDR3 sequence: CVSSSNWDTYGYTF. CDR3 DNA sequence: TGTGTCAGCAGCTCCAATTGGGATACATATGGCTACACCTTC.

Turning to this clonotype: This may be a read error, as it is one base from a much larger clone. The chain joins TRBV12-5 to TRBJ1-1; unclear D gene. The CDR3 sequence is 10 residues long. Per the germline V gene, CDR1 is LGHNT and CDR2 is FRNRAP. The CDR3 spells CASAITEACF. The CDR3 bases are TGTGCTAGTGCCATCACTGAAGCTTGCTTT.

This clonotype was picked up many times. The gene calls are TRBV6-1 and TRBJ2-7, with D perhaps matching TRBD1 (5 bases). The CDR3 totals 16 residues. The germline V gene encodes CDR1 MNHNS and CDR2 SASEGT. The V and J ends lost 2 bases and 0 bases respectively, with 14 bases between them. CDR3 bases: TGTGCCAGCAGTGAACTCGGACGGACAAGCTCCTACGAGCAGTACTTC. Residues: CASSELGRTSSYEQYF.

Concerning this clonotype: This may be a read error: a much more frequent sequence differs by one nucleotide. As the CDR3 is not closed by the conserved phenylalanine or tryptophan, this likely results from a read error. The chain has TRBV24-1 and TRBJ1-1, with D maybe TRBD1 (6 bases). Germline V gene data show CDR1 as KGHDR and CDR2 as SFDVKD. The CDR3 is made up of 14 amino acids. V was pared by 5 bases and J by 1 base, with 10 bases between. CDR3 region: CATSGKGGNTEAFS. Written as DNA, the CDR3 is TGTGCCACCAGTGGAAAGGGGGGGAACACTGAAGCTTTCTCT.

Notes on this clonotype: A much larger clone lies a single base off, so this may be a read error. This chain uses TRBV19 with TRBJ1-2; no definite D call. The CDR3 sequence is 14 residues long. CDR1 is LNHDA and CDR2 is SQIVND in the germline V gene (reference sequence). This chain's CDR3 is CAATTPGPNYGYSF. The CDR3 DNA reads as TGTGCCGCGACCACCCCTGGTCCTAACTATGGCTACAGCTTC.